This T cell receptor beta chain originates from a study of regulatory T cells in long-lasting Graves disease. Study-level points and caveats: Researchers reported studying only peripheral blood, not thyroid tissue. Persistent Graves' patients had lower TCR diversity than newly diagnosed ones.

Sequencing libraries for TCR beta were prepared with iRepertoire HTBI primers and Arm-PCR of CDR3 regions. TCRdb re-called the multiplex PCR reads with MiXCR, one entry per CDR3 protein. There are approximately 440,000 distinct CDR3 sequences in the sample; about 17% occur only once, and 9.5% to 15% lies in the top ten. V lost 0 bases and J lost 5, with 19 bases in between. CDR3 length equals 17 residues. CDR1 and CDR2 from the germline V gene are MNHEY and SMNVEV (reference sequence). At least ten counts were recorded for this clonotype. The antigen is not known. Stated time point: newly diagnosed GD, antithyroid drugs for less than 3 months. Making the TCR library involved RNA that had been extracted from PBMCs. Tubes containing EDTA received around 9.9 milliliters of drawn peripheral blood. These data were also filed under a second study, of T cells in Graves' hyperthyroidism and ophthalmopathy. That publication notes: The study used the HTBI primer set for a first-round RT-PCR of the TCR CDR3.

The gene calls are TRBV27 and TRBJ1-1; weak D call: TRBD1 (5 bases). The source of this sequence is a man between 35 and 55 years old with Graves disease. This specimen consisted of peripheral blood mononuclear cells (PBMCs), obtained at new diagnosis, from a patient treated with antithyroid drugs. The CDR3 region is CASSLSGFPVGETEAFF. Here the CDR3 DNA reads TGTGCCAGCAGTTTATCCGGGTTTCCGGTGGGGGAGACTGAAGCTTTCTTT.